The 30 T cell receptor beta chains in this list originate from one sample, sequenced in a study of OX40 agonist ivuxolimab in advanced cancers. The assay was immunoSEQ multiplex PCR, and TCRdb's table has in-frame clones only and misses some. The data hold around 49,000 clones, with nearly 80% observed a single time. The source was CD4+ or CD8+ T cells sorted from blood, collected in a trial of the OX40 agonist ivuxolimab. The source is an adult with an advanced solid tumor such as melanoma, head and neck, liver or kidney cancer.

The chain recombines TRBV5-6 with TRBJ1-2, with D possibly being TRBD1 (5 bases). V lost 1 base, J lost 8 bases, and 12 bases lay in between. The CDR3 runs 13 residues. CDR1 is SGHDT, CDR2 YYEEEE, per germline. This chain's CDR3 is CASSLPVGEGYTF. The CDR3 bases are TGTGCCAGCAGCTTGCCCGTGGGGGAGGGCTACACCTTC.

This clone occurred once. CDR3 bases: TGTGCCAGCAGCCAACAGGGTGAAAAACTGTTTTTT. Translation: CASSQQGEKLFF. J is TRBJ1-4 and V is TRBV6-5, with D maybe TRBD1 (6 bases). Between the trimmed V and J ends, which lost 6 bases and 7 bases, there was a span of 9 bases. The CDR3 extends over 12 amino acids. Germline CDR1 is MNHEY and CDR2 is SVGAGI.

Remarks on this clone: The sample holds other DNA sequences that translate to the same CDR3. The gene calls are TRBV5-4 and TRBJ2-7, with 7 bases identical to TRBD2. Germline V gives CDR1 SGHNT, CDR2 YYREEE (reference sequence). CDR3 length equals 13 residues. V trimming: 4 bases; J trimming: 2 bases; junction bases outside the gene matches: 3. This chain's CDR3 is CASSPGLAYEQYF. The CDR3 DNA reads TGTGCCAGCAGCCCCGGACTAGCCTACGAGCAGTACTTC.

The CDR3 DNA is TGTGCCAGCAGCTCCACCCCGGGGGACACCGGGACCCAGTACTTC. Encoded protein: CASSSTPGDTGTQYF. The chain uses TRBV7-2 and TRBJ2-5; D may match TRBD1 or TRBD2 (6 bases each). Germline values: CDR1 SGHTA, CDR2 FQGNSA. Trimming shortened V by 4 bases and J by 7 bases, and 19 bases separated the two germline ends. This CDR3 region has 15 residues.

The V call is TRBV7-8, the J call TRBJ2-7, with TRBD1 matching over 10 bases. The V gene end was trimmed by 3 bases and the J gene end by 0 bases; junction bases not matched to a gene: 11. The CDR3 sequence is 18 residues long. Germline V gene data show CDR1 as SGHVS and CDR2 as FQNEAQ. The CDR3 bases are TGTGCCAGCAGCTTGGCAACCGGGACAGGGGCACTCTCCTACGAGCAGTACTTC. Translating gives CASSLATGTGALSYEQYF.

The chain is built from TRBV5-1 and TRBJ1-1, with TRBD1 identical over 7 bases. The V gene's germline CDR1 is SGHRS and CDR2 YFSETQ. V was clipped by 4 bases and J by 2 bases; unmatched bases: 5. The CDR3 is made up of 14 amino acids. The CDR3 coding sequence is TGCGCCAGCAGCCCGGGACAGATTAACACTGAAGCTTTCTTT. Translation gives CASSPGQINTEAFF.

J is TRBJ2-1 and V is TRBV28, with unresolved D. The CDR3 runs 16 residues. Trimming took off 2 bases at V and 5 bases at J, with 16 bases between the two ends. Germline V gives CDR1 MDHEN, CDR2 SYDVKM. CDR3 region: CASSLASTAVDNEQFF. The CDR3 bases are TGTGCCAGCAGTTTAGCGAGCACGGCCGTGGACAATGAGCAGTTCTTC.

The chain combines TRBV11-2 with TRBJ2-7; TRBD1 matches 8 bases. J gave up 6 bases and V 5 bases, and 9 bases lay outside the gene matches. This CDR3 spans 14 amino acids. CDR1 and CDR2 from the germline V gene are SGHAT and FQNNGV. This CDR3 is CASSPTSGGGEQYF. CDR3 DNA: TGTGCCAGCAGCCCCACTTCAGGGGGCGGCGAGCAGTACTTC.

About this clone itself: Other nucleotide sequences from this sample produce the same CDR3. The chain uses TRBV30 and TRBJ2-7; TRBD1 agrees at 10 bases. V lost 3 bases, J lost 2 bases, and 4 bases stayed unmatched. CDR1 GTSNPN and CDR2 SVGIG come from the germline V gene (reference sequence). CDR3 length equals 14 residues. CDR3 amino acids: CAWRGTGAAYEQYF. CDR3 coding DNA: TGTGCCTGGAGGGGGACAGGGGCGGCCTACGAGCAGTACTTC.

A few counts support this clone. The CDR3 nucleotides are TGTGCCAGCAGCGTAAGGGACTACGAGCAGTACTTC. This translates into CASSVRDYEQYF. The V call is TRBV5-6, the J call TRBJ2-7; unclear D gene. The CDR3 sequence is 12 residues long. Trimming shortened V by 4 bases and J by 3 bases, and 8 bases separated the two germline ends. Germline assignment: CDR1 SGHDT and CDR2 YYEEEE.

This rearrangement joins TRBV21-1 to TRBJ1-5; the table's D call TRBD1 went unverified against the DNA. TRBV21-1 is an annotated pseudogene. The CDR3 spans 18 residues. The chain's CDR3 is CRGDGGTGFCIGNQPQHF. The DNA of the CDR3 is TGTCGAGGGGATGGGGGGACAGGGTTTTGCATAGGCAATCAGCCCCAGCATTTT.

The rearrangement uses TRBV9 and TRBJ1-1, with TRBD1 as a possible D gene (6 bases). Trimming cost V 5 bases and J 0 bases, with 17 bases left between them. Germline loops: CDR1 SGDLS, CDR2 YYNGEE. The CDR3 totals 16 residues. The DNA for the CDR3 is TGTGCCAGCAGTCGGACAGAAAGTACTATGAACACTGAAGCTTTCTTT. Amino acids: CASSRTESTMNTEAFF.

V and J are TRBV15 and TRBJ2-3; TRBD1 aligns across 8 bases. This CDR3 region has 14 residues. J was trimmed by 4 bases and V by 5 bases; bases with no gene match: 5. Germline values: CDR1 LNHNV, CDR2 YYDKDF (reference sequence). Written as DNA, the CDR3 is TGTGCCACCAGCGGTGGACAGGGAGCAGATACGCAGTATTTT. It encodes CATSGGQGADTQYF.

This sequence joins TRBV11-2 and TRBJ2-1; the match to TRBD2 covers 11 bases. Trimming cost V 4 bases and J 3 bases; bases outside gene matches: 5. The CDR3 totals 16 residues. The V gene's germline CDR1 is SGHAT and CDR2 FQNNGV. CDR3 coding DNA: TGTGCCAGCAGCTCCGGGACTAGCGGCTTCTACAATGAGCAGTTCTTC. This gives the protein CASSSGTSGFYNEQFF.

This clone appeared a few times. This chain uses TRBV6-5 with TRBJ2-1, with D maybe TRBD2 (6 bases). Trimming pared 4 bases from V and 4 bases from J, leaving 11 bases between. From germline, CDR1 is MNHEY and CDR2 SVGAGI. This CDR3 is 14 amino acids long. Written as DNA, the CDR3 is TGTGCCAGCAGTTCGGGACGGGGGTACAATGAGCAGTTCTTC. Protein sequence: CASSSGRGYNEQFF.

The gene calls are TRBV29-1 and TRBJ2-3, with a possible D match to TRBD1 (6 bases). Germline loops: CDR1 SQVTM, CDR2 ANQGSEA. This CDR3 is built from 12 residues. V lost 7 bases and J lost 7, with 15 bases in between. The DNA of the CDR3 is TGCAGCGACCGATTGACAGGCCATACGCAGTATTTT. Translation: CSDRLTGHTQYF.

The chain employs TRBV7-9 and TRBJ2-7; a weak D match, TRBD2 (6 bases). This CDR3 has 14 residues. Germline CDR1 and CDR2: SEHNR and FQNEAQ (reference sequence). Between the trimmed V and J ends, which lost 4 bases and 0 bases, there was a span of 10 bases. Here the CDR3 DNA reads TGTGCCAGCAGCTGGGGGGACTCCTCCTACGAGCAGTACTTC. Its translation is CASSWGDSSYEQYF.

This clone was counted a few times. The V and J genes are TRBV27 and TRBJ2-1, with TRBD1 as a possible D gene (6 bases). V was trimmed by 3 bases and J by 6 bases, leaving 18 bases between them. The CDR3 is 16 residues long. Germline lookup yields CDR1 MNHEY and CDR2 SMNVEV (reference sequence). The CDR3 coding sequence is TGTGCCAGCAGTTTTCGTACAAACAGGGTCGCCAATGAGCAGTTCTTC. It specifies CASSFRTNRVANEQFF.

The rearrangement links TRBV25-1 to TRBJ2-3, with 10 bases aligning to TRBD2. Germline CDR1 reads MGHDK; CDR2 reads SYGVNS. This CDR3 comprises 13 residues. The ends lost 8 bases at V and 3 bases at J; junction bases unmatched: 2. The CDR3 loop reads CASVTSGTDTQYF. Written as DNA, the CDR3 is TGTGCCAGCGTGACTAGCGGGACAGATACGCAGTATTTT.

The CDR3 DNA is TGTGCCAGCAAAGGGCAGCCCTACGAGCAGTACTTC. This encodes CASKGQPYEQYF. The chain recombines TRBV6-1 with TRBJ2-7; no clear D gene. The V and J ends lost 7 bases and 2 bases respectively, with 9 bases between them. The CDR3 loop spans 12 amino acids. Germline CDR1 MNHNS, CDR2 SASEGT.

The CDR3 DNA sequence: TGTGCCAGCTCACCAGGGATAATCAGCACAGATACGCAGTATTTT. It translates to CASSPGIISTDTQYF. The genes are TRBV18 and TRBJ2-3; D is uncertain. This CDR3 is 15 amino acids long. V was pared by 2 bases and J by 0 bases, with 9 bases between. Germline V CDR1 and CDR2: KGHSH, LQKENI.

This clone was seen a handful of times. The V and J genes are TRBV13 and TRBJ2-3; no reliable D call. The CDR3 contains 13 residues. The ends were cut back, 0 bases at V and 9 bases at J, with 10 bases in the middle. Looked up from germline, CDR1 is PRHDT and CDR2 is FYEKMQ (reference sequence). CDR3 sequence reads: CASSLGGKGTQYF. DNA for the CDR3: TGTGCCAGCAGCTTAGGTGGGAAAGGCACGCAGTATTTT.

V usage is TRBV29-1 and J usage is TRBJ1-2, with 12 bases matching TRBD1. The V segment lost 4 bases and the J segment 3 bases; nucleotides outside the gene matches: 6. The germline V gene has CDR1 SQVTM and CDR2 ANQGSEA. The CDR3 has 15 amino acids. Here the CDR3 DNA reads TGCAGCGTTGGGGGACAGGGGGCACTGGACTATGGCTACACCTTC. Protein product: CSVGGQGALDYGYTF.

The chain links TRBV7-8 to TRBJ1-1; D is unclear. Trimming left V 5 bases short and J 4 bases short, with 8 bases between. This CDR3 region has 12 residues. The germline V gene has CDR1 SGHVS and CDR2 FQNEAQ. CDR3 nucleotide sequence: TGTGCCAGCAGCCGGTACAGCACTGAAGCTTTCTTT. Protein: CASSRYSTEAFF.

This clone has only one observation. The chain joins TRBV5-1 to TRBJ2-5; 10 nucleotides line up with TRBD1. The length of the CDR3 is 15 residues. J lost 5 bases, V lost 4 bases, and 8 bases had no gene match. Germline CDR1 and CDR2: SGHRS and YFSETQ. The CDR3, as DNA: TGCGCCAGCAGCCTAGAGACAGGGGGCGCGGAGACCCAGTACTTC. This sequence encodes CASSLETGGAETQYF.

The chain carries TRBV7-2 and TRBJ2-7, with D maybe TRBD2 (5 bases). CDR1 and CDR2 (germline): SGHTA, FQGNSA. This CDR3 region has 14 residues. The V and J ends lost 2 bases and 2 bases respectively, with 10 bases between them. The CDR3 bases are TGTGCCAGCAGCTTACTAGCCCGAACCTACGAGCAGTACTTC. Its translation is CASSLLARTYEQYF.

This sequence joins TRBV11-2 and TRBJ2-5; 7 bases are a match to TRBD1. The closer fit of TRBJ2-7 to the DNA end suggests the J call may be wrong. CDR3 length: 16 residues. CDR1 SGHAT and CDR2 FQNNGV come from the germline V gene. CDR3 region: CASSPRPYRGGYEQYF. CDR3 nucleotides: TGTGCCAGCAGCCCACGACCTTACAGGGGCGGCTACGAGCAGTACTTC.

The rearrangement joins TRBV5-5 to TRBJ2-5; 12 bases are a match to TRBD2. This CDR3 region has 15 residues. V trimming: 6 bases; J trimming: 1 base; junction bases outside the gene matches: 4. Germline V gives CDR1 SGHKS, CDR2 YYEKEE (reference sequence). The CDR3 loop is CASTQTSGGQETQYF. The CDR3 bases are TGTGCCAGCACCCAGACTAGCGGGGGCCAAGAGACCCAGTACTTC.

This clone was seen only once. The rearrangement links TRBV2 to TRBJ2-5; no clear D. V gave up 8 bases and J gave up 5 bases, with 15 bases separating them. The CDR3 length is 13 residues. From germline, CDR1 is SNHLY and CDR2 FYNNEI. CDR3 region: CASGITLRETQYF. The CDR3 bases are TGTGCCAGCGGAATTACCCTACGGGAGACCCAGTACTTC.

This chain joins TRBV18 and TRBJ2-7; 7 nucleotides line up with TRBD1. Per the germline V gene, CDR1 is KGHSH and CDR2 is LQKENI. V shed 6 bases, J shed 1 base, and the junction held 6 bases outside the gene matches. The CDR3 is made up of 14 amino acids. CDR3 DNA sequence: TGTGCCAGCTCGACAGGGCTTGTTTCCTACGAGCAGTACTTC. This sequence encodes CASSTGLVSYEQYF.